Below are 15 T cell receptor beta chains sequenced from a single sample in a study of T-cell memory formation after mild COVID-19. MiXCR, applied by TCRdb to the 5' RACE reads, yields one record per CDR3 protein. Among around 300,000 distinct CDR3 sequences listed, around 8% were seen once. Material for sequencing was PBMCs or a T cell subset sorted from them (not recorded which). These receptors were taken from a man younger than 35 who had mild COVID-19 (a few samples of this study predate the infection). Cell type and time point are not known.

This clonotype was recorded a few times. The rearrangement links TRBV4-1 to TRBJ2-1; 7 positions match TRBD2. The J segment lost 3 bases and the V segment lost 5 bases, leaving 1 base of the junction unmatched. The germline V gene encodes CDR1 MGHRA and CDR2 YSYEKL. CDR3 length: 13 residues. CDR3: CASSWGGYNEQFF. The CDR3 bases are TGCGCCAGCAGCTGGGGGGGCTACAATGAGCAGTTCTTC.

Concerning this clonotype itself: An end of the junction differs from the germline gene, which may be a read error. The chain is built from TRBV27 and TRBJ2-3, with 7 bases that match TRBD1. The CDR3 is made up of 17 amino acids. Germline loops: CDR1 MNHEY, CDR2 SMNVEV (reference sequence). The CDR3 sequence: CASSLLRQGTSTDTKYF. The CDR3 bases are TGTGCCAGCAGTTTATTACGACAGGGTACGAGCACAGATACGAAGTATTTT.

Remarks on this clonotype: Compared with germline, one end of the junction differs, possibly owing to a read error. This sequence joins TRBV6-5 and TRBJ1-2; possible D gene TRBD1, 5 bases. CDR1 is MNHEY, CDR2 SVGAGI, per germline. The CDR3 extends over 16 amino acids. CDR3 protein: CASSYSMGGPNYGYTF. CDR3 sequence (DNA): TGTGCCAGCAGTTACTCTATGGGGGGACCTAATTATGGCTACACCTTC.

This chain joins TRBV6-6 and TRBJ1-1, with D unclear. CDR3 length equals 14 residues. CDR1 MNHNY and CDR2 SVGAGI come from the germline V gene (reference sequence). The V end was cut by 7 bases, the J end by 2 bases, with 14 bases between. The CDR3 is CASNPRLPNTEAFF. In DNA, the CDR3 is TGTGCCAGCAACCCAAGACTTCCAAACACTGAAGCTTTCTTT.

This clonotype was picked up a small number of times. The genes are TRBV4-3 and TRBJ1-1, with 8 bases identical to TRBD1. The CDR3 spans 18 residues. The ends lost 4 bases at V and 4 bases at J; junction bases unmatched: 17. Germline-derived CDR1 and CDR2 are LGHNA and YSLEER. The CDR3 sequence: CASSLYPTGGDSSTEAFF. The CDR3 DNA reads as TGCGCCAGCAGCCTCTACCCCACAGGGGGGGACTCGAGCACTGAAGCTTTCTTT.

The gene calls are TRBV6-2 or TRBV6-3 and TRBJ2-1; 11 nucleotides align to TRBD2. With 4 bases clipped from V and 8 bases from J, the junction kept 13 bases outside the gene matches. The V gene's germline CDR1 is MNHEY and CDR2 SVGEGT. This CDR3 is built from 17 residues. The CDR3 sequence: CASSFAVAGGPRYEQFF. Here the CDR3 DNA reads TGTGCCAGCAGTTTCGCTGTAGCGGGGGGGCCTCGGTATGAGCAGTTCTTC.

This clonotype came up many times. The rearrangement links TRBV28 to TRBJ2-5; possibly TRBD2 for D (6 bases). The ends were cut back, 10 bases at V and 0 bases at J, with 15 bases in the middle. The CDR3 runs 14 residues. CDR1 MDHEN and CDR2 SYDVKM come from the germline V gene. The CDR3 bases are TGTGCCAACTCCCCGGCGGGGTACCAAGAGACCCAGTACTTC. Protein sequence: CANSPAGYQETQYF.

The chain uses TRBV7-3 and TRBJ2-7, with D maybe TRBD1 (6 bases). This CDR3 has 12 residues. Trimming removed 3 bases from V and 3 bases from J, with 6 bases in between. Germline V gene lookup returns CDR1 SGHTA and CDR2 FQGTGA. The CDR3 DNA follows: TGTGCCAGCAGCTTCAGGGGCTACGAGCAGTACGTC. As protein: CASSFRGYEQYV.

This clonotype has more than one count but fewer than ten. This rearrangement joins TRBV18 to TRBJ1-4; D is unresolved. Deletions cut 2 bases from V and 5 bases from J, with 18 bases between. The CDR3 has 17 amino acids. In germline, CDR1 is KGHSH, CDR2 LQKENI. CDR3 coding DNA: TGTGCCAGCTCACCATGGGTCGACGTAACAGCAAATGAAAAACTGTTTTTT. It specifies CASSPWVDVTANEKLFF. Supplemented by reference TRBV18 and TRBJ1-4, the full variable domain reads NAGVMQNPRHLVRRRGQEARLRCSPMKGHSHVYWYRQLPEEGLKFMVYLQKENIIDESGMPKERFSAEFPKEGPSILRIQQVVRGDSAAYFCASSPWVDVTANEKLFFGSGTQLSVL.

This clonotype was observed a few times. The chain recombines TRBV7-9 with TRBJ2-4, with TRBD2 matching 9 bases. This CDR3 has 20 residues. The germline CDR1 and CDR2 sequences are SEHNR and FQNEAQ (reference sequence). The V segment lost 3 bases and the J segment 6 bases; nucleotides outside the gene matches: 21. The CDR3 loop is CASSFPAGGLGLWFGNIQYF. Written as DNA, the CDR3 is TGTGCCAGCAGCTTTCCAGCGGGGGGACTGGGTCTGTGGTTTGGAAACATTCAGTACTTC.

This clonotype showed up just a few times. The genes are TRBV5-1 and TRBJ2-6; D gene unclear. The CDR3 spans 20 residues. The V gene lost 0 bases and the J gene lost 0 bases, with 19 bases spanning the gap. The germline CDR1 and CDR2 sequences are SGHRS and YFSETQ. The CDR3 bases are TGCGCCAGCAGCTTGGTTAGGGCTGATGCCGATTACTCTGGGGCCAACGTCCTGACTTTC. Translated, it gives CASSLVRADADYSGANVLTF.

This clonotype was counted only a few times. The genes are TRBV12-3 or TRBV12-4 and TRBJ2-3; a possible D gene is TRBD2 (5 bases). This CDR3 spans 12 amino acids. The V end was cut by 7 bases, the J end by 8 bases, with 13 bases between. CDR3 sequence reads: CASTRTRGTQYF. CDR3 in DNA: TGTGCCAGCACCCGAACTAGAGGTACGCAGTATTTT.

This rearrangement joins TRBV28 to TRBJ1-1; maybe TRBD1 (5 bases). Germline V gene data show CDR1 as MDHEN and CDR2 as SYDVKM. Trimming removed 7 bases from V and 1 base from J, with 16 bases in between. This CDR3 comprises 15 residues. CDR3 region: CASIGARGENTEAFF. The CDR3, as DNA: TGTGCCAGCATTGGAGCTCGGGGGGAGAACACTGAAGCTTTCTTT.

This clonotype was recorded a few times. The J gene is TRBJ2-7, the V gene TRBV25-1; 7 bases line up with TRBD2. This CDR3 contains 15 residues. Trimming took 1 base from V and 4 from J; bases not matched to a gene: 7. From germline, CDR1 is MGHDK and CDR2 SYGVNS. The CDR3 is CASSESGGGYYEQYF. The CDR3 DNA is TGTGCCAGCAGTGAATCTGGGGGGGGATATTACGAGCAGTACTTC.

This clonotype was detected a few times. V is TRBV4-3 and J is TRBJ2-3, with 10 bases lining up with TRBD1. The ends lost 4 bases at V and 1 base at J; junction bases unmatched: 8. Germline-derived CDR1 and CDR2 are LGHNA and YSLEER. This CDR3 comprises 17 residues. The CDR3: CASSRKTGGLGTDTQYF. DNA for the CDR3: TGCGCCAGCAGCCGGAAGACAGGGGGCCTTGGCACAGATACGCAGTATTTT.